Below, one T cell receptor beta chain is given with its context. This clonotype has ten or more counts. What this receptor recognizes is not known. Base qualities are missing; no much larger clone stands one base away. The library was made by PCR. Sequencing used an Illumina HiSeq 2500. TCR libraries were prepared with molecular barcoding, using unique molecular identifiers to normalize TCRbeta repertoire quantification. In TCRdb, the public reads were trimmed at Q25 with fastp and aligned with MiXCR, with productive beta chains retained. Every CDR3 protein is listed once, alongside the most common genes and DNA of its rows. The sample data list about 200,000 distinct CDR3 sequences, and roughly 6.6% of these were observed just once. The top ten constitute 4.5% to 6.5% of the sample. Trimming removed 0 bases from V and 8 bases from J, leaving 8 bases between the germline ends. The germline V gene supplies CDR1 SGHNT and CDR2 YENEEA. The CDR3 runs 13 amino acids, cysteine and phenylalanine included. The entry retains the CDR3 DNA only, 39 bases that are in frame from base 1.

The sample's treatment or condition, from its label and the paper: allogeneic hematopoietic cell transplantation with graft depleted of TCRalphabeta T cells and CD19 B cells. The transplant recipients were children given TCRalphabeta/CD19-depleted allogeneic hematopoietic cell grafts. These data come from a study of T-cell reconstitution after alpha-beta-depleted transplantation in children (dated by TCRdb to about 2016). The study in broad terms: Using TCR repertoire profiling, the study followed T-cell immune reconstitution in a quantitative way in children after TCRalphabeta/CD19-depleted allogeneic hematopoietic cell transplantation.

General conclusions and limits of the study: Hyperexpanded clone frequencies declined over subsequent months; after one year, T-cell counts and TCRbeta diversity were mostly attributed to newly produced T cells. The apparently early recovery of alphabetaT-cell counts about two months after transplant reportedly depended on only several hundred rapidly expanded clones that came from non-depleted graft cells. The high TCRbeta diversity at day 60 in some patients was ascribed to recipient T cells and intrathymic progenitors that had survived conditioning.

The sequence came from a boy between 2 and 10 years old with acute lymphoblastic leukemia, due to receive a stem cell transplant. The sample in question was PBMCs, obtained before TCRalphabeta/CD19-depleted stem cell transplant. The sequence links TRBV11-3 to TRBJ2-1, with the D segment identity uncertain. The CDR3 region reads CASSLEGPHEQFF. DNA sequence: TGTGCCAGCAGCTTAGAGGGTCCCCATGAGCAGTTCTTC.